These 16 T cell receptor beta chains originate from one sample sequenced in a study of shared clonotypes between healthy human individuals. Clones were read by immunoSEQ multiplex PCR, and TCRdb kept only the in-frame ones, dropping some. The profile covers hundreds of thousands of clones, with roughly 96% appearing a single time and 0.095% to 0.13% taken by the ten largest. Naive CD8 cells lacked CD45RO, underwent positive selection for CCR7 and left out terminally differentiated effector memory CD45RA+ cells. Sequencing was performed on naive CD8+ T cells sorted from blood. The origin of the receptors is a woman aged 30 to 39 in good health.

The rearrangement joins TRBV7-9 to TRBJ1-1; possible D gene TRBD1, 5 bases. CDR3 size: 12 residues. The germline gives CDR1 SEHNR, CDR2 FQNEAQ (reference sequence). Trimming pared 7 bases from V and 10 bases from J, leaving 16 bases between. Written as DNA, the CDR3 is TGTGCCAGCACCCCAGGGCGGCTGGGAGCTTTCTTT. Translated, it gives CASTPGRLGAFF.

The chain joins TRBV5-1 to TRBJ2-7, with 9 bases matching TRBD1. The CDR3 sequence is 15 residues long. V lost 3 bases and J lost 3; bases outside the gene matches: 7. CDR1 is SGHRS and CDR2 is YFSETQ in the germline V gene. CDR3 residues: CASSYGQGLIYEQYF. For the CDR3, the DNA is TGCGCCAGCAGCTATGGACAGGGGCTGATCTACGAGCAGTACTTC. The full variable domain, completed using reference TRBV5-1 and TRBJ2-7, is KAGVTQTPRYLIKTRGQQVTLSCSPISGHRSVSWYQQTPGQGLQFLFEYFSETQRNKGNFPGRFSGRQFSNSRSEMNVSTLELGDSALYLCASSYGQGLIYEQYFGPGTRLTVT.

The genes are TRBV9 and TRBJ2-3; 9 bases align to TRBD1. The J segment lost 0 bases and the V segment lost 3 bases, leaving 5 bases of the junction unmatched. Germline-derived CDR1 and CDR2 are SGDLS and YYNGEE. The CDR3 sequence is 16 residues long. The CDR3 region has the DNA TGTGCCAGCAGCGAATCCGGGACAGGGAGCACAGATACGCAGTATTTT. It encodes CASSESGTGSTDTQYF.

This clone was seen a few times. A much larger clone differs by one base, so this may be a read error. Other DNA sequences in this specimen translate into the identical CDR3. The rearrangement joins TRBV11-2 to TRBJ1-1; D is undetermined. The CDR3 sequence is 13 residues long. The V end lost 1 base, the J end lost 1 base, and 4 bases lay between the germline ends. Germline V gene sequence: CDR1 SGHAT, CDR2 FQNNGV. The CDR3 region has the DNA TGTGCCAGCAGCTTAGGGGGGAACACTGAAGCTTTCTTT. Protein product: CASSLGGNTEAFF.

The CDR3 loop is CASSREPGTEAFF. The CDR3 DNA reads TGTGCCAGCAGCCGCGAACCGGGGACTGAAGCTTTCTTT. The V gene is TRBV7-8, the J gene TRBJ1-1; D unresolved. The CDR3 runs to 13 residues. The V gene lost 5 bases and the J gene lost 5 bases, with 12 bases spanning the gap. CDR1 is SGHVS and CDR2 is FQNEAQ in the germline V gene.

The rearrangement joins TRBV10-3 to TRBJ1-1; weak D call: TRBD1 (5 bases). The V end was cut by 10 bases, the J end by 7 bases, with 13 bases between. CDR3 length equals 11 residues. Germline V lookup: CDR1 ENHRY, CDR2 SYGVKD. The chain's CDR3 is CATAGGGEAFF. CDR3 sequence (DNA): TGTGCCACCGCGGGGGGGGGTGAAGCTTTCTTT.

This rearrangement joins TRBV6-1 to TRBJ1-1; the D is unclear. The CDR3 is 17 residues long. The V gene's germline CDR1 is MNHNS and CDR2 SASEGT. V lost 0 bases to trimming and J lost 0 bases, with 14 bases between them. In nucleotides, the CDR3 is TGTGCCAGCAGTGAAGCGGAAACTGGATATTTGAACACTGAAGCTTTCTTT. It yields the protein CASSEAETGYLNTEAFF.

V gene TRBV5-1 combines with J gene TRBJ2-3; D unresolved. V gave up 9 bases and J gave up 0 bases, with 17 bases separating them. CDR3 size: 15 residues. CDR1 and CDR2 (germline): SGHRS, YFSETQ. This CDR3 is CATLPSWESTDTQYF. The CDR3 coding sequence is TGCGCCACCCTCCCGTCCTGGGAAAGCACAGATACGCAGTATTTT.

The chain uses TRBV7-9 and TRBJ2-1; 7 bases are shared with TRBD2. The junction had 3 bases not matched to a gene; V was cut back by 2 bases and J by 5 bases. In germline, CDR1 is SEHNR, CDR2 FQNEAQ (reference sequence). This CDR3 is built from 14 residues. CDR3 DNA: TGTGCCAGCAGCTTACTCCGGGAGGACAATGAGCAGTTCTTC. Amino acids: CASSLLREDNEQFF.

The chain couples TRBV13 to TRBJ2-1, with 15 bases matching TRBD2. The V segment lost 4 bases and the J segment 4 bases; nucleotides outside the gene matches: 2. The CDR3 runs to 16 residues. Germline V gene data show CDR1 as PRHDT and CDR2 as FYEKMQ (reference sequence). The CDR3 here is CASSSGLAGGYNEQFF. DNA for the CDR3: TGTGCCAGCAGCTCGGGACTAGCGGGGGGATACAATGAGCAGTTCTTC.

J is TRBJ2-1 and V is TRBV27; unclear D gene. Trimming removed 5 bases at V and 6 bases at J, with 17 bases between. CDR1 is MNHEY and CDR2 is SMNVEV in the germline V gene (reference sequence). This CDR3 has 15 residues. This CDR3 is CASSLWSPKVNEQFF. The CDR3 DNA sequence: TGTGCCAGCAGTCTCTGGTCGCCGAAGGTCAATGAGCAGTTCTTC.

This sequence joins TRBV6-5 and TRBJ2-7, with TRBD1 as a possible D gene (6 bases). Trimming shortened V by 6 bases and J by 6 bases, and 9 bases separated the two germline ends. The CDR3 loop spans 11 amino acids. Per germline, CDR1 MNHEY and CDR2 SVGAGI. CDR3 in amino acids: CASRGGGEQYF. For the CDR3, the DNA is TGTGCCAGCAGAGGGGGTGGCGAGCAGTACTTC.

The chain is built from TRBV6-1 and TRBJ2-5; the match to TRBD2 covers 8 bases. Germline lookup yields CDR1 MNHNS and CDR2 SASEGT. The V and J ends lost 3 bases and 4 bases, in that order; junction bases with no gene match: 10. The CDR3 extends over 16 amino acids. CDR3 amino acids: CASSDLAGTEGETQYF. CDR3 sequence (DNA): TGTGCCAGCAGTGACCTAGCGGGTACGGAGGGAGAGACCCAGTACTTC.

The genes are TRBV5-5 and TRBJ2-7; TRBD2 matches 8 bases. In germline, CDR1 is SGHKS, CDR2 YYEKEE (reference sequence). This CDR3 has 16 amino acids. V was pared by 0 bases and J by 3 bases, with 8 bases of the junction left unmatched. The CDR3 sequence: CASSLAGTSDVYEQYF. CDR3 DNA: TGTGCCAGCAGCTTGGCCGGGACTAGTGATGTCTACGAGCAGTACTTC.

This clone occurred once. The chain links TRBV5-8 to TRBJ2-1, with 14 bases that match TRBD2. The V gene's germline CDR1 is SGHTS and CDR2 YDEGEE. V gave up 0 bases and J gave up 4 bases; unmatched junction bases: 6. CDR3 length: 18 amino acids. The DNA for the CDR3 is TGTGCCAGCAGCTTGGGACTAGCGGGAGGGCGAGGATACAATGAGCAGTTCTTC. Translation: CASSLGLAGGRGYNEQFF.

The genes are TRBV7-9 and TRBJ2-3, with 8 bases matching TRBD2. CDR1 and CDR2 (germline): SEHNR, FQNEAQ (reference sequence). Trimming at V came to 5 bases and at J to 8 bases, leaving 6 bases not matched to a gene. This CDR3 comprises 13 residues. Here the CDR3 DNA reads TGTGCCAGCAGCCCCGCTCTAGCGGGTACGCAGTATTTT. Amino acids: CASSPALAGTQYF.